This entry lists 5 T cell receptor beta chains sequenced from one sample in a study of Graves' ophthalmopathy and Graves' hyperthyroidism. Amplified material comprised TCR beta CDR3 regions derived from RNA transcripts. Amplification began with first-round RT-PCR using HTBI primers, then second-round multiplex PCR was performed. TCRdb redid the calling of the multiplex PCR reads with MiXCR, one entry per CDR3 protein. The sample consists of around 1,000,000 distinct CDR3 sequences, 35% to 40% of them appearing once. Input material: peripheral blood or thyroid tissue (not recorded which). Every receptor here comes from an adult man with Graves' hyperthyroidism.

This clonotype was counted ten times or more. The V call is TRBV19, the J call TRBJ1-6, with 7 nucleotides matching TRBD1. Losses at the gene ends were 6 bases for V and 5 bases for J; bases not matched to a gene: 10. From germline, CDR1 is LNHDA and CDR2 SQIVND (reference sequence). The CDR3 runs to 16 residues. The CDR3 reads CASSTVPGQHNSPLHF. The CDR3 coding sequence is TGTGCCAGTAGCACGGTTCCGGGACAGCATAATTCACCCCTCCACTTT. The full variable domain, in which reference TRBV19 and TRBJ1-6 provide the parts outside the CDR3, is DGGITQSPKYLFRKEGQNVTLSCEQNLNHDAMYWYRQDPGQGLRLIYYSQIVNDFQKGDIAEGYSVSREKKESFPLTVTSAQKNPTAFYLCASSTVPGQHNSPLHFGNGTRLTVT.

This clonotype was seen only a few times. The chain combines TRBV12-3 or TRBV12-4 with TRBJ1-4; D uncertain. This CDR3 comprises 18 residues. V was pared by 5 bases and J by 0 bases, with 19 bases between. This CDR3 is CASSPRARGGSTNEKLFF. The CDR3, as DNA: TGTGCCAGCAGTCCTCGGGCGCGGGGAGGCTCAACTAATGAAAAACTGTTTTTT.

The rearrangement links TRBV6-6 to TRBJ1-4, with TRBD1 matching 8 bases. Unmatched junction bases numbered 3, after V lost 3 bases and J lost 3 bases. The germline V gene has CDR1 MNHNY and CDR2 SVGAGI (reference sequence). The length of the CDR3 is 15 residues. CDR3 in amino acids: CASSYQGAPNEKLFF. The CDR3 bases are TGTGCCAGCAGTTATCAGGGGGCTCCTAATGAAAAACTGTTTTTT.

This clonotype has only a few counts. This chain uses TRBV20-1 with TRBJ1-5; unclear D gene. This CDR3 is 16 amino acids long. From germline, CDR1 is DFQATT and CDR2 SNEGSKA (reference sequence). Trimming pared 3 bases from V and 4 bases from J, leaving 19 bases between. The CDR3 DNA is TGCAGTGCTAGGGATGGGAGGCGTAAACTGAATCAGCCCCAGCATTTT. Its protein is CSARDGRRKLNQPQHF.

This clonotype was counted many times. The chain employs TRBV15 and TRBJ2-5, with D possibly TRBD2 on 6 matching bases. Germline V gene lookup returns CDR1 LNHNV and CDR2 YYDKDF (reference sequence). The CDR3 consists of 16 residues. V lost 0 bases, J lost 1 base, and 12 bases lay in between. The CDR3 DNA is TGTGCCACCAGCAGAGATCCCTGGGGGGTCCAAGAGACCCAGTACTTC. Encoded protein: CATSRDPWGVQETQYF.